Given below is one TCR beta chain in context. This entry is derived from a study of blood T cell repertoires in COVID-19. The overall study: COVID-19 samples collected from the United States, Italy and Spain covered acute and convalescent phases. The cDNA or gDNA used as material had been derived from T cells, B-cell-depleted T cells, or PBMCs.

Authors' methods: The assay estimated nucleated cells by amplifying reference gene primers. Profiled with immunoSEQ multiplex PCR; TCRdb holds only in-frame clones, not every one. That table gives V, J and clone size, and the DNA gave D and trimming. The sample includes fewer than 100,000 clones, around 90% seen only once; the top ten take roughly 0.8%. Trimming removed 0 bases at V and 4 bases at J, with 8 bases between. The length of the CDR3 is 14 residues. CDR1 and CDR2 (germline): SGDLS, YYNGEE. The chain links TRBV9 to TRBJ1-3, with D possibly TRBD1 on 6 matching bases. The sample taken for sequencing was peripheral blood. This clonotype was sampled from a woman aged 80 or older with acute or convalescent COVID-19. CDR3 sequence: CASSVEGGGNTIYF. CDR3 in DNA: TGTGCCAGCAGCGTAGAAGGGGGAGGAAACACCATATATTTT.